This TCR beta chain stems from a study of blood T cell repertoires in COVID-19. Turning to the study itself: Samples representing acute and convalescent COVID-19 were sourced from the United States, Italy and Spain. In each case, the material was cDNA or gDNA derived from T cells, B-cell-depleted T cells, or PBMCs.

In the case of this clone: Different DNA sequences within this sample yield the same CDR3.

Per the original methods: Reference gene primer amplification in the assay estimated nucleated cell counts. This table comes from immunoSEQ multiplex PCR, and its TCRdb copy is limited to in-frame clones, with some not included. V, J and clone size reflect that table, while D and trimming were determined from the DNA. The sample comprises about 260,000 clones, 85% to 90% of which are singletons, and over 3.5% rests with the top ten. Sequencing used peripheral blood. This sequence was found in a middle-aged woman with acute or convalescent COVID-19.

CDR3 in amino acids: CASSEGGQYYGYTF. CDR3 DNA: TGTGCCAGCAGTGAGGGCGGGCAGTACTATGGCTACACCTTC. The rearrangement joins TRBV2 to TRBJ1-2; D is undetermined. V was shortened by 3 bases and J by 3 bases, with 11 bases between the two germline ends. CDR1 and CDR2 (germline): SNHLY, FYNNEI. The CDR3 is 14 residues long.